This entry lists 4 T cell receptor beta chains sequenced from one sample in a study of shared clonotypes between healthy human individuals. Clones were read by immunoSEQ multiplex PCR, and TCRdb kept only the in-frame ones, dropping some. The sample lists 2,500,000 or so clones, roughly 93% seen once, with 0.36% in the top ten. Sequenced sample: naive CD4+ T cells from PBMCs. Indicated subset: CD45RA+ positively selected. These receptors were obtained from a man aged 18 to 30 in good health. Some clones in this sample may be carry-over from other donors' samples.

This clone was seen a few times. The J gene is TRBJ1-5, the V gene TRBV6-6; D remains unclear. The CDR3 consists of 15 residues. Trimming left V 0 bases short and J 7 bases short, with 13 bases between. CDR1 is MNHNY, CDR2 SVGAGI, per germline (reference sequence). CDR3 sequence reads: CASSYSVGMGQPQHF. CDR3 coding DNA: TGTGCCAGCAGTTACTCGGTCGGCATGGGGCAGCCCCAGCATTTT.

This sequence joins TRBV7-2 and TRBJ2-5; D could derive from TRBD1 or TRBD2 (5 bases each). CDR3 length: 16 amino acids. The V gene's germline CDR1 is SGHTA and CDR2 FQGNSA. The V end lost 1 base, the J end lost 3 bases, and 15 bases lay between the germline ends. The CDR3 reads CASSLVWGAGKETQYF. CDR3 nucleotides: TGTGCCAGCAGCTTAGTATGGGGCGCCGGGAAAGAGACCCAGTACTTC. Drawing the rest from reference TRBV7-2 and TRBJ2-5, the complete variable domain is GAGVSQSPSNKVTEKGKDVELRCDPISGHTALYWYRQSLGQGLEFLIYFQGNSAPDKSGLPSDRFSAERTGGSVSTLTIQRTQQEDSAVYLCASSLVWGAGKETQYFGPGTRLLVL.

The V call is TRBV7-7, the J call TRBJ2-5; weak D call: TRBD2 (6 bases). The CDR3 is 14 amino acids. Germline values: CDR1 SSHAT, CDR2 FNYEAQ (reference sequence). Trimming shortened V by 10 bases and J by 5 bases, and 20 bases separated the two germline ends. The CDR3 spells CATRGSTLGETQYF. DNA for the CDR3: TGTGCCACCCGGGGGTCCACCCTGGGGGAGACCCAGTACTTC.

V is TRBV19 and J is TRBJ2-3; TRBD1 or TRBD2 may be the D gene (6 bases each). CDR1 is LNHDA, CDR2 SQIVND, per germline (reference sequence). V gave up 9 bases and J gave up 4 bases, with 20 bases separating them. The CDR3 contains 15 residues. CDR3: CASSGGGGVPDTQYF. CDR3 bases: TGTGCCAGCTCCGGTGGAGGGGGTGTACCAGATACGCAGTATTTT.